These 9 T cell receptor beta chains were sequenced from one sample in a study of T cells in localized non-small cell lung cancer. Only in-frame clones appear in the TCRdb table, and some are missing; sequencing was by immunoSEQ multiplex PCR. The sample lists approximately 76,000 clones, 75% to 85% occurring once. The sequencing here drew on peripheral blood, taken before any cancer treatment. Source of these receptors: a female donor older than 55 with stage I lung adenocarcinoma.

The chain is built from TRBV10-3 and TRBJ1-2; 9 bases map to TRBD1. Germline V gene sequence: CDR1 ENHRY, CDR2 SYGVKD. V gave up 6 bases and J gave up 4 bases; unmatched junction bases: 3. There are 13 residues in the CDR3. CDR3 protein: CAISDRGSYGYTF. The CDR3 region has the DNA TGTGCCATCAGCGACAGGGGGTCCTATGGCTACACCTTC.

This chain connects TRBV7-9 to TRBJ2-2; TRBD2 matches at 12 bases. Germline values: CDR1 SEHNR, CDR2 FQNEAQ (reference sequence). The CDR3 covers 15 residues. After removal of 3 bases from V and 5 bases from J, the junction contained 1 base not matched to a gene. The CDR3 coding sequence is TGTGCCAGCAGCTTTGGACTAGCGGGAACCGGGGAGCTGTTTTTT. Translating it yields CASSFGLAGTGELFF.

The V call is TRBV21-1, the J call TRBJ2-5; TRBD1, the table's D call, lacks a check against the DNA. TRBV21-1 is deemed a pseudogene. The CDR3 has 15 amino acids. The CDR3 DNA is TGTGCCAGCAGCAAATGGGCCCAGGGGGTAGGGACCCAGTACTTC. Its translation is CASSKWAQGVGTQYF.

Here the CDR3 DNA reads TGTGCCAGCTTCGTCGGGCCACCAGGAAACACCATATATTTT. It translates to CASFVGPPGNTIYF. This rearrangement joins TRBV6-5 to TRBJ1-3; D call uncertain. Germline V gene sequence: CDR1 MNHEY, CDR2 SVGAGI. Trimming stripped 8 bases from V and 4 bases from J, with 15 bases between. This CDR3 comprises 14 residues.

V gene TRBV28 combines with J gene TRBJ1-1; D is uncertain. Trimming shortened V by 7 bases and J by 7 bases, and 13 bases separated the two germline ends. The CDR3 totals 12 residues. Germline V lookup: CDR1 MDHEN, CDR2 SYDVKM. CDR3 DNA: TGTGCCAGCACCTTAGGTATGGGTGAAGCTTTCTTT. Amino acid sequence: CASTLGMGEAFF. Full variable domain (rest looked up from reference TRBV28 and TRBJ1-1): DVKVTQSSRYLVKRTGEKVFLECVQDMDHENMFWYRQDPGLGLRLIYFSYDVKMKEKGDIPEGYSVSREKKERFSLILESASTNQTSMYLCASTLGMGEAFFGQGTRLTVV.

The rearrangement uses TRBV5-8 and TRBJ2-7, with D possibly being TRBD2 (7 bases). V was clipped by 3 bases and J by 2 bases, with 15 bases between them. CDR3 size: 15 residues. Germline V gene sequence: CDR1 SGHTS, CDR2 YDEGEE. CDR3 DNA: TGTGCCAGCAGCTCCTACGGGGGGCGAGCCTACGAGCAGTACTTC. The encoded protein is CASSSYGGRAYEQYF.

The chain is built from TRBV5-4 and TRBJ2-3, with 10 bases matching TRBD2. CDR1 is SGHNT, CDR2 YYREEE, per germline (reference sequence). The CDR3 covers 16 residues. With 1 base clipped from V and 3 bases from J, the junction kept 5 bases outside the gene matches. The CDR3 DNA follows: TGTGCCAGCAGCTTGACTAGCGGGAAAGGGACAGATACGCAGTATTTT. This encodes CASSLTSGKGTDTQYF.

The chain is built from TRBV6-4 and TRBJ2-7, with TRBD1 as a possible D gene (6 bases). This CDR3 contains 13 residues. CDR1 is MRHNA, CDR2 SNTAGT, per germline. Trimming removed 4 bases at V and 6 bases at J, with 13 bases between. The DNA for the CDR3 is TGTGCCAGCAGTGCCCTACAGGGTGGCGAGCAGTACTTC. Encoded protein: CASSALQGGEQYF.

CDR3 sequence reads: CASSPGTLNSQPQHF. CDR3 DNA sequence: TGTGCCAGCAGTCCCGGGACGCTCAACAGTCAGCCCCAGCATTTT. V and J are TRBV6-5 and TRBJ1-5; TRBD1 might be the D (5 bases). Germline V gene lookup returns CDR1 MNHEY and CDR2 SVGAGI. The CDR3 loop spans 15 amino acids. Trimming took 5 bases from V and 6 from J, leaving 17 bases between them.